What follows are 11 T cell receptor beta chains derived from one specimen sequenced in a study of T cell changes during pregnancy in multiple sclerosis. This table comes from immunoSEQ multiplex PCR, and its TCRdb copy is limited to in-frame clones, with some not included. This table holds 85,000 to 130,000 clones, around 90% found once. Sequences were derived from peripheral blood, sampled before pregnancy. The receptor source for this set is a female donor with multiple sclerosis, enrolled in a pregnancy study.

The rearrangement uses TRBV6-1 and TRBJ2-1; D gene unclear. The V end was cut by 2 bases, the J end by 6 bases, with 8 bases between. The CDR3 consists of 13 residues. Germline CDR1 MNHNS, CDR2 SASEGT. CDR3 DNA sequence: TGTGCCAGCAGTGAACGGCAGGCCAATGAGCAGTTCTTC. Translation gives CASSERQANEQFF.

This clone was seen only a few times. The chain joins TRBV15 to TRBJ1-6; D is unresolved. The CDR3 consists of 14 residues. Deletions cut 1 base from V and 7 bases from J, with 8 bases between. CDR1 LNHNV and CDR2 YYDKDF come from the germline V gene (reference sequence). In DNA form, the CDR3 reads TGTGCCACCAGCAGAGTTAGGGAGAATTCACCCCTCCACTTT. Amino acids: CATSRVRENSPLHF. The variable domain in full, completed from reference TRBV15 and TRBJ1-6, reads DAMVIQNPRYQVTQFGKPVTLSCSQTLNHNVMYWYQQKSSQAPKLLFHYYDKDFNNEADTPDNFQSRRPNTSFCFLDIRSPGLGDTAMYLCATSRVRENSPLHFGNGTRLTVT.

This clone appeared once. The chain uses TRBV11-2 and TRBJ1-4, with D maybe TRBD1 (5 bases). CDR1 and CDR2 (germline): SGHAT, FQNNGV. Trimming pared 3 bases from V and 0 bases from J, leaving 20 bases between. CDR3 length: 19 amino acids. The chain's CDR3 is CASSLRAGGSDSTNEKLFF. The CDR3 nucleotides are TGTGCCAGCAGCTTGCGGGCCGGGGGGTCAGATTCAACTAATGAAAAACTGTTTTTT.

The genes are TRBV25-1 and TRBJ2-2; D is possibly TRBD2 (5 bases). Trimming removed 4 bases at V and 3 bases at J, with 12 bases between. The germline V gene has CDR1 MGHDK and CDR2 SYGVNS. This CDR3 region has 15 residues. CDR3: CASSVREVDTGELFF. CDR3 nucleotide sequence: TGTGCCAGCAGTGTGAGGGAAGTAGACACCGGGGAGCTGTTTTTT.

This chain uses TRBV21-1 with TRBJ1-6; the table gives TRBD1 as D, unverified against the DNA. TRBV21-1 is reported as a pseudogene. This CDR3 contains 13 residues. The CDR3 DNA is TGTGCCAGCAGCATCAGACAGAATTCACCCCTCCACTTT. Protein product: CASSIRQNSPLHF.

The CDR3 loop is CASSPTRRTYEQYF. The CDR3, as DNA: TGTGCCAGCAGCCCGACGAGGCGCACCTACGAGCAGTACTTC. This chain uses TRBV7-2 with TRBJ2-7; D remains ambiguous. Germline assignment: CDR1 SGHTA and CDR2 FQGNSA. The V end was cut by 5 bases, the J end by 2 bases, with 13 bases between. The CDR3 sequence is 14 residues long.

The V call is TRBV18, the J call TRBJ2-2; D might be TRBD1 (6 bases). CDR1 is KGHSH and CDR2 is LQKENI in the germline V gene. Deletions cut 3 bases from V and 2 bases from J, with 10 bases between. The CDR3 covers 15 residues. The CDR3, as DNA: TGTGCCAGCTCACCGGACAGCTCCAACACCGGGGAGCTGTTTTTT. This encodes CASSPDSSNTGELFF.

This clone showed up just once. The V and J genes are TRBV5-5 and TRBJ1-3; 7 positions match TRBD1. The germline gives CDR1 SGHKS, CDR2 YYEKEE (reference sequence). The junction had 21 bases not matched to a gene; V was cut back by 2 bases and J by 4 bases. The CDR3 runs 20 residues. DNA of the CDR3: TGTGCCAGCAGCTTAGGGGTAAGTTACAGGGGAGCTGTGAAAGGAAACACCATATATTTT. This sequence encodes CASSLGVSYRGAVKGNTIYF. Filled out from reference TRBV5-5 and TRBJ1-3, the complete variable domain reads DAGVTQSPTHLIKTRGQQVTLRCSPISGHKSVSWYQQVLGQGPQFIFQYYEKEERGRGNFPDRFSARQFPNYSSELNVNALLLGDSALYLCASSLGVSYRGAVKGNTIYFGEGSWLTVV.

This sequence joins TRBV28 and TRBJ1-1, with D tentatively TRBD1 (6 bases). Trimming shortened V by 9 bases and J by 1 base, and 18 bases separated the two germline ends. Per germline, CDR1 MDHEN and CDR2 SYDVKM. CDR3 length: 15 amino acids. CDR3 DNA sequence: TGTGCCAGTGGACAGCTAGCCCGAACGAACACTGAAGCTTTCTTT. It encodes CASGQLARTNTEAFF.

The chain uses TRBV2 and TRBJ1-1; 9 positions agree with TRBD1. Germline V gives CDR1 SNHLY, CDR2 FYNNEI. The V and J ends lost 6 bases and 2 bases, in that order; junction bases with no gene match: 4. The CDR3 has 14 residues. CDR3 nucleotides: TGTGCCAGCAGCGCACAGGGGGCTAACACTGAAGCTTTCTTT. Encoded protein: CASSAQGANTEAFF.

The chain's CDR3 is CASSISVGRADEAFF. In DNA, the CDR3 is TGTGCCAGCTCGATCTCTGTGGGCAGGGCCGATGAAGCTTTCTTT. The chain uses TRBV9 and TRBJ1-1; TRBD1 might be the D (5 bases). The germline V gene has CDR1 SGDLS and CDR2 YYNGEE. The germline V and J ends were trimmed by 7 bases and 7 bases, with 23 bases remaining between them. This CDR3 has 15 residues.